A selection of T cell receptor beta chains follows, all from one sample in a study of cytomegalovirus exposure and HLA in healthy donors. Assay used: immunoSEQ multiplex PCR; TCRdb lists only in-frame clones, some missing. The sample has approximately 150,000 clones, 80% seen once. Material: PBMCs. The receptors here all came from a young woman in good health and CMV-seronegative. CDR3s include the opening cysteine and the closing phenylalanine or tryptophan. A D gene is named only where the DNA matches it firmly. Rows give clone size only sometimes, using once, few, many, or a class for an expanded clone.

J,size,D,V,CDR3,DNA
TRBJ2-1,NA,TRBD1,TRBV29-1,CSGADRGDYNEQFF,TGCAGCGGAGCGGACAGGGGGGACTACAATGAGCAGTTCTTC
TRBJ1-5,NA,NA,TRBV13,CASSIQGKWDQPQHF,TGTGCCAGCAGCATCCAGGGTAAATGGGATCAGCCCCAGCATTTT
TRBJ1-1,NA,NA,TRBV4-1,CASSQVPSGALTEAFF,TGCGCCAGCAGCCAAGTTCCCTCGGGAGCCTTAACTGAAGCTTTCTTT
TRBJ1-6,NA,TRBD1,TRBV2,CASSPQGSYSPLHF,TGTGCCAGCAGTCCACAGGGGTCTTATTCACCCCTCCACTTT
TRBJ2-3,NA,TRBD2,TRBV2,CASLAGVWDTQYF,TGTGCCAGTCTAGCGGGAGTCTGGGATACGCAGTATTTT
TRBJ2-2,once,TRBD2,TRBV2,CASSLAGGPHGELFF,TGTGCCAGCAGTTTAGCGGGGGGGCCGCACGGGGAGCTGTTTTTT
TRBJ1-1,NA,NA,TRBV10-3,CAISVSRREGTEAFF,TGTGCCATCAGTGTATCCAGGCGAGAGGGTACTGAAGCTTTCTTT
TRBJ1-1,NA,NA,TRBV11-3,CASSPGRTEAFF,TGTGCCAGCAGCCCCGGTCGGACTGAAGCTTTCTTT
TRBJ2-5,NA,TRBD1,TRBV7-3,CASSRDSQETQYF,TGTGCCAGCAGCCGGGACAGCCAAGAGACCCAGTACTTC
TRBJ1-1,NA,NA,TRBV6-5,CASSRGSNLNTEAFF,TGTGCCAGCAGTCGCGGCTCCAACCTGAACACTGAAGCTTTCTTT
TRBJ2-1,NA,TRBD2,TRBV7-9,CASSLPRAGVYEQFF,TGTGCCAGCAGCCTACCGAGGGCGGGAGTCTATGAGCAGTTCTTC
TRBJ2-1,NA,TRBD2,TRBV9,CASSVVAGAAYEQFF,TGTGCCAGCAGCGTAGTAGCGGGGGCCGCGTATGAGCAGTTCTTC
TRBJ1-2,few,NA,TRBV4-1,CASSHGSWGPNYGYTF,TGCGCCAGCAGCCACGGCTCTTGGGGGCCTAACTATGGCTACACCTTC
TRBJ2-2,NA,NA,TRBV27,CASSRTTYTGELFF,TGTGCCAGCAGTAGGACTACTTACACCGGGGAGCTGTTTTTT
TRBJ1-1,NA,NA,TRBV10-3,CASLADTEAFF,TGTGCCTCATTGGCGGACACTGAAGCTTTCTTT
TRBJ2-2,NA,NA,TRBV9,CASSLQGTGELFF,TGTGCCAGCAGCTTGCAGGGGACCGGGGAGCTGTTTTTT